This T cell receptor (beta chain) was obtained from a study of T cell changes during pregnancy in multiple sclerosis. Only in-frame clones appear in the TCRdb table, and some are missing; sequencing was by immunoSEQ multiplex PCR. The table has just over 30,000 clones, approximately 89% seen once. This sequence was found in a female donor with multiple sclerosis, enrolled in a pregnancy study. Sequenced material: CD8+ T cells from peripheral blood mononuclear cells, taken in the second trimester of pregnancy.

The CDR3 sequence is CASSQDSQREQYF. The CDR3, as DNA: TGCGCCAGCAGCCAAGATAGCCAGCGGGAGCAGTACTTC. The chain has TRBV4-3 and TRBJ2-7, with a weak D call TRBD2 (5 bases). Trimming took off 0 bases at V and 7 bases at J, with 10 bases between the two ends. This CDR3 has 13 amino acids. Germline CDR1 is LGHNA and CDR2 is YSLEER.